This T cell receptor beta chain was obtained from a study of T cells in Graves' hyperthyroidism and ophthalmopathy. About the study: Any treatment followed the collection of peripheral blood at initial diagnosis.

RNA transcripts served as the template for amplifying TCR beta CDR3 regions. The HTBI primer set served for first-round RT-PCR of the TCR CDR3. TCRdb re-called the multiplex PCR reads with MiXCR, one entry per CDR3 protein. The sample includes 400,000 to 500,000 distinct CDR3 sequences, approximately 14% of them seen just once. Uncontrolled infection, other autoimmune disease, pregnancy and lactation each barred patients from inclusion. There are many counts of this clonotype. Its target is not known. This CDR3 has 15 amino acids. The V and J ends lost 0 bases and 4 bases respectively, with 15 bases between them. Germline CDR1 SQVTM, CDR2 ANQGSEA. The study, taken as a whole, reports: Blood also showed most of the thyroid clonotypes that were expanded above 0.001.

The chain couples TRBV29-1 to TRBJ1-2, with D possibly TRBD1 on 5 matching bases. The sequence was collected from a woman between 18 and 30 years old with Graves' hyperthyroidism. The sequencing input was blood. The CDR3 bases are TGCAGCGTTGAAGATGTTAGGGGAGAGGTCTATGGCTACACCTTC. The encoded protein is CSVEDVRGEVYGYTF.